Below, 26 T cell receptor beta chains from the same sample are listed, as sequenced in a study of immune cell composition in non-small cell lung cancer. Profiling relied on immunoSEQ multiplex PCR, and the TCRdb table lists in-frame clones only, not all of them. The profile shows about 4,900 clones, roughly two thirds of them singletons. Normal lung sampling was at least 3 cm from the tumour, as distant as possible. The sample was non-adjacent lung tissue. All receptors come from a human donor with non-small cell lung cancer.

This clone appeared once. The chain has TRBV6-5 and TRBJ2-2; TRBD1 might be the D (5 bases). The CDR3 contains 14 residues. Germline V CDR1 and CDR2: MNHEY, SVGAGI. The V end was cut by 0 bases, the J end by 7 bases, with 9 bases between. The CDR3 spells CASSYSIQGGELFF. DNA of the CDR3: TGTGCCAGCAGTTACTCGATTCAGGGCGGGGAGCTGTTTTTT.

V and J are TRBV2 and TRBJ2-1; D call uncertain. Germline CDR1 and CDR2: SNHLY and FYNNEI. V dropped 6 bases and J dropped 4 bases, with 4 bases sitting between them. The CDR3 totals 11 residues. The CDR3 loop reads CASRSYNEQFF. CDR3 sequence (DNA): TGTGCCAGCAGGTCGTACAATGAGCAGTTCTTC.

J is TRBJ2-3 and V is TRBV5-1; D is perhaps TRBD1 (5 bases). The CDR3 has 12 residues. The ends were cut back, 2 bases at V and 7 bases at J, with 8 bases in the middle. Germline V gives CDR1 SGHRS, CDR2 YFSETQ. Here the CDR3 reads CASSFGANTQYF. The CDR3 nucleotides are TGCGCCAGCAGCTTTGGGGCCAATACGCAGTATTTT.

The chain couples TRBV6-1 to TRBJ1-1; 7 nucleotides line up with TRBD1. Germline loops: CDR1 MNHNS, CDR2 SASEGT. V lost 7 bases, J lost 4 bases, and 6 bases stayed unmatched. This CDR3 has 13 amino acids. The CDR3 loop is CASIEGAGTEAFF. The DNA of the CDR3 is TGTGCCAGCATTGAGGGGGCCGGCACTGAAGCTTTCTTT.

This clone was seen once. V usage is TRBV6-6 and J usage is TRBJ2-5; 8 nucleotides match TRBD2. The CDR3 loop spans 15 amino acids. Germline V gene lookup returns CDR1 MNHNY and CDR2 SVGAGI (reference sequence). V was pared by 6 bases and J by 4 bases, with 10 bases of the junction left unmatched. CDR3 coding DNA: TGTGCCAGCAGCCCTGCGGGGGCGGGGGGAGAGACCCAGTACTTC. This sequence encodes CASSPAGAGGETQYF.

In this sample, this clone turned up a few times. The chain links TRBV6-4 to TRBJ2-1, with D maybe TRBD2 (6 bases). The CDR3 contains 15 residues. The V end was cut by 0 bases, the J end by 7 bases, with 13 bases between. The germline CDR1 and CDR2 sequences are MRHNA and SNTAGT. The CDR3 loop is CASSDSGGAENEQFF. CDR3 nucleotides: TGTGCCAGCAGTGACTCCGGCGGGGCTGAGAATGAGCAGTTCTTC.

The J gene is TRBJ2-3, the V gene TRBV4-1; the match to TRBD2 covers 8 bases. The CDR3 consists of 21 residues. J gave up 0 bases and V 3 bases, and 20 bases lay outside the gene matches. The V gene's germline CDR1 is MGHRA and CDR2 YSYEKL. CDR3 DNA sequence: TGCGCCAGCAGCCAGGCCCCACTTAGGGGCGGGGGGCGAATTAGCACAGATACGCAGTATTTT. Translated: CASSQAPLRGGGRISTDTQYF.

J is TRBJ2-7 and V is TRBV13; TRBD2 matches 7 bases. The V segment lost 6 bases and the J segment 1 base; nucleotides outside the gene matches: 6. The CDR3 totals 14 residues. The germline gives CDR1 PRHDT, CDR2 FYEKMQ (reference sequence). CDR3: CASSLRGVSYEQYF. The CDR3 region has the DNA TGTGCCAGCAGTCTACGGGGGGTTTCCTACGAGCAGTACTTC.

The V call is TRBV7-9, the J call TRBJ2-5; D may be TRBD1 (5 bases). This CDR3 region has 14 residues. Per germline, CDR1 SEHNR and CDR2 FQNEAQ (reference sequence). The V and J ends lost 5 bases and 1 base respectively, with 11 bases between them. CDR3: CASSPEQVQETQYF. The CDR3 coding sequence is TGTGCCAGCAGCCCGGAACAGGTCCAAGAGACCCAGTACTTC.

The V gene is TRBV15, the J gene TRBJ1-5; D remains unclear. The CDR3 totals 13 residues. Trimming removed 8 bases from V and 2 bases from J, with 10 bases in between. The germline gives CDR1 LNHNV, CDR2 YYDKDF (reference sequence). The CDR3 DNA reads as TGTGCCACCTCGGGAGTTCGCAATCAGCCCCAGCATTTT. Encoded protein: CATSGVRNQPQHF.

This chain joins TRBV7-8 and TRBJ2-7; 9 positions agree with TRBD1. There are 15 residues in the CDR3. CDR1 is SGHVS and CDR2 is FQNEAQ in the germline V gene. V gave up 6 bases and J gave up 3 bases; unmatched junction bases: 9. The DNA of the CDR3 is TGTGCCAGCAGACGACGTTGGGACAGGGACTACGAGCAGTACTTC. This sequence encodes CASRRRWDRDYEQYF.

CDR3 in DNA: TGTGCCAGCAGCATAACGAATCCTGGACGCGGGAATGAGCAGTTCTTC. Its translation is CASSITNPGRGNEQFF. The chain uses TRBV7-9 and TRBJ2-1; tentative D call: TRBD2 (5 bases). Germline V gene sequence: CDR1 SEHNR, CDR2 FQNEAQ (reference sequence). The CDR3 loop spans 16 amino acids. V shed 5 bases and J shed 7 bases, with 21 bases lying between them.

CDR3 sequence (DNA): TGTGCCAGCAGCCCTGGTCGGGGGGCAGAGACCCAGTACTTC. It yields the protein CASSPGRGAETQYF. This chain connects TRBV5-4 to TRBJ2-5; maybe TRBD2 (7 bases). Trimming pared 4 bases from V and 4 bases from J, leaving 14 bases between. Germline CDR1 and CDR2: SGHNT and YYREEE (reference sequence). The CDR3 totals 14 residues. The whole variable domain, remainder taken from reference TRBV5-4 and TRBJ2-5, is ETGVTQSPTHLIKTRGQQVTLRCSSQSGHNTVSWYQQALGQGPQFIFQYYREEENGRGNFPPRFSGLQFPNYSSELNVNALELDDSALYLCASSPGRGAETQYFGPGTRLLVL.

By sample fraction, this clone is medium-sized. The genes are TRBV5-4 and TRBJ1-1; D call uncertain. This CDR3 region has 13 residues. CDR1 is SGHNT and CDR2 is YYREEE in the germline V gene (reference sequence). The germline V and J ends were trimmed by 9 bases and 1 base, with 13 bases remaining between them. This CDR3 is CATGGSQNTEAFF. The CDR3 DNA sequence: TGTGCCACTGGAGGCAGCCAGAACACTGAAGCTTTCTTT.

The chain uses TRBV7-2 and TRBJ2-1, with D possibly TRBD1 on 6 matching bases. Per the germline V gene, CDR1 is SGHTA and CDR2 is FQGNSA. Trimming shortened V by 1 base and J by 12 bases, and 10 bases separated the two germline ends. The CDR3 totals 12 residues. As DNA, the CDR3 is TGTGCCAGCAGCTTAGAGGACAGAGGGCAGTTCTTC. Translated: CASSLEDRGQFF.

This clone appeared a few times. V usage is TRBV28 and J usage is TRBJ2-5, with 9 nucleotides matching TRBD1. CDR1 and CDR2 from the germline V gene are MDHEN and SYDVKM. Trimming cost V 3 bases and J 5 bases; bases outside gene matches: 7. The CDR3 is 15 amino acids. CDR3 residues: CASSLPTGGMETQYF. The CDR3 DNA sequence: TGTGCCAGCAGTTTGCCTACAGGGGGCATGGAGACCCAGTACTTC.

Here the CDR3 reads CASSLADSRELFF. The CDR3 DNA follows: TGTGCCAGCAGCTTAGCGGACAGTAGGGAGCTGTTTTTT. This sequence joins TRBV7-2 and TRBJ2-2, with D possibly matching TRBD1 (6 bases). CDR1 is SGHTA, CDR2 FQGNSA, per germline. The CDR3 loop spans 13 amino acids. V lost 0 bases and J lost 9, with 8 bases in between.

This clone appeared a single time. The V call is TRBV7-9, the J call TRBJ2-7; a weak D match, TRBD2 (6 bases). V lost 4 bases, J lost 3 bases, and 13 bases lay in between. Germline V gives CDR1 SEHNR, CDR2 FQNEAQ (reference sequence). The CDR3 loop spans 14 amino acids. The CDR3 nucleotides are TGTGCCAGCAGCTGGGATAGGGGACTCTACGAGCAGTACTTC. It encodes CASSWDRGLYEQYF.

This rearrangement joins TRBV5-1 to TRBJ2-7, with 7 positions matching TRBD2. Germline trimming cut 4 bases from V and 7 bases from J; bases unmatched to any gene: 5. The CDR3 covers 12 residues. Germline V gene lookup returns CDR1 SGHRS and CDR2 YFSETQ. CDR3 sequence: CASSPWGGEQYF. The CDR3 region has the DNA TGCGCCAGCAGCCCGTGGGGGGGGGAGCAGTACTTC.

This chain's CDR3 is CASRPGQGSSGNTIYF. The CDR3 DNA follows: TGCGCCAGCAGGCCGGGACAGGGGAGCTCTGGAAACACCATATATTTT. This chain links TRBV5-1 with TRBJ1-3; 10 nucleotides line up with TRBD1. The V gene's germline CDR1 is SGHRS and CDR2 YFSETQ. The CDR3 spans 16 residues. The junction had 5 bases not matched to a gene; V was cut back by 5 bases and J by 0 bases.

This clone is a singleton in its sample. The rearrangement links TRBV5-4 to TRBJ2-5, with no clear D. Per the germline V gene, CDR1 is SGHNT and CDR2 is YYREEE (reference sequence). Deletions cut 1 base from V and 1 base from J, with 8 bases between. The length of the CDR3 is 14 residues. The CDR3 sequence is CASSLKSLQETQYF. CDR3 in DNA: TGTGCCAGCAGCTTGAAAAGCCTCCAAGAGACCCAGTACTTC.

The V call is TRBV2, the J call TRBJ2-3; D remains ambiguous. Germline CDR1 is SNHLY and CDR2 is FYNNEI. There are 13 residues in the CDR3. V was shortened by 1 base and J by 4 bases, with 6 bases between the two germline ends. CDR3 loop: CASSEGLSDTQYF. The DNA for the CDR3 is TGTGCCAGCAGTGAAGGACTCTCAGATACGCAGTATTTT.

This clone was recorded only once. The rearrangement uses TRBV6-1 and TRBJ2-7, with 9 bases matching TRBD2. V dropped 1 base and J dropped 3; count of bases not matched to a gene: 4. Germline V gene lookup returns CDR1 MNHNS and CDR2 SASEGT. The CDR3 totals 15 residues. CDR3 nucleotide sequence: TGTGCCAGCAGTGAAGAGCCTAGCGGGATCTACGAGCAGTACTTC. Protein: CASSEEPSGIYEQYF.

The rearrangement joins TRBV5-6 to TRBJ2-5; a possible D gene is TRBD1 (6 bases). Germline V gives CDR1 SGHDT, CDR2 YYEEEE. The V end was cut by 2 bases, the J end by 2 bases, with 13 bases between. The CDR3 is 15 amino acids. CDR3 nucleotide sequence: TGTGCCAGCAGCTTTTGGGGGCGGTGGCAAGAGACCCAGTACTTC. Its protein is CASSFWGRWQETQYF.

The CDR3, as DNA: TGTGCCAGCAGCGCCCGGACGGGAATTTATGAGCAGTTCTTC. It encodes CASSARTGIYEQFF. V gene TRBV7-8 combines with J gene TRBJ2-1; possibly TRBD2 for D (5 bases). This CDR3 is 14 amino acids long. The V end lost 5 bases, the J end lost 8 bases, and 16 bases lay between the germline ends. Germline CDR1 is SGHVS and CDR2 is FQNEAQ.

V and J are TRBV5-1 and TRBJ2-7; 7 bases are a match to TRBD1. The germline V gene has CDR1 SGHRS and CDR2 YFSETQ. The J segment lost 5 bases and the V segment lost 4 bases, leaving 3 bases of the junction unmatched. This CDR3 contains 12 residues. The CDR3 protein is CASSPGTDEQYF. The CDR3 DNA is TGCGCCAGCAGCCCCGGGACAGACGAGCAGTACTTC.